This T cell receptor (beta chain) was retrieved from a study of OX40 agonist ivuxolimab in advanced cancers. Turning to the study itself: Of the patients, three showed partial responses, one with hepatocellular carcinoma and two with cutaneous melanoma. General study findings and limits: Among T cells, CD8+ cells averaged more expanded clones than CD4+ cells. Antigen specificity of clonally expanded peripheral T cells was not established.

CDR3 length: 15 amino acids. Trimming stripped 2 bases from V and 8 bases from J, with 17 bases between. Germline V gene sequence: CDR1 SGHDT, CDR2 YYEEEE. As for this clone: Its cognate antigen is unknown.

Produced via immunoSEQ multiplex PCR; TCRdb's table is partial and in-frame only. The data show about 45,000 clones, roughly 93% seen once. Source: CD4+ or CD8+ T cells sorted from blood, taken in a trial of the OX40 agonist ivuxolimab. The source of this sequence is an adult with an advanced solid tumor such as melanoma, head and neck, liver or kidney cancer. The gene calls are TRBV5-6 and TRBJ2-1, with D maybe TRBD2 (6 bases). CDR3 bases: TGTGCCAGCAGCTTAGCGGGCTCCACCGCGGATGAGCAGTTCTTC. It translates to CASSLAGSTADEQFF.